The 31 T cell receptor beta chains given below trace back to one sample, sequenced in a study of shared clonotypes between healthy human individuals. Sequencing was performed with immunoSEQ multiplex PCR; in TCRdb, only in-frame clones are kept and a portion is missing. This repertoire shows about 2 million clones, about 95% found once; its top ten account for more than 0.95%. CD8 cells regarded as naive lacked CD45RO, were positively chosen for CCR7, and omitted terminally differentiated effector memory CD45RA+ cells. The specimen sequenced was naive CD8+ T cells sorted from blood. The receptor source for this set is a man in his late teens or twenties in good health.

This clone was counted a few times. The rearrangement uses TRBV30 and TRBJ1-1; TRBD1 aligns across 7 bases. The junction had 10 bases not matched to a gene; V was cut back by 4 bases and J by 5 bases. CDR3 length equals 14 residues. Per germline, CDR1 GTSNPN and CDR2 SVGIG (reference sequence). Here the CDR3 reads CAWTYRTGGTEAFF. For the CDR3, the DNA is TGTGCCTGGACGTATAGGACAGGTGGAACTGAAGCTTTCTTT.

The genes are TRBV4-2 and TRBJ2-1; TRBD2 aligns across 10 bases. The germline V gene encodes CDR1 LGHNA and CDR2 YNFKEQ. The ends lost 0 bases at V and 5 bases at J; junction bases unmatched: 7. The CDR3 extends over 17 amino acids. CDR3 DNA sequence: TGTGCCAGCAGCCAAGATTTCGGACTAGCGGACCACAATGAGCAGTTCTTC. Its translation is CASSQDFGLADHNEQFF.

In DNA form, the CDR3 reads TGTGCCAGCAGTTACTCGGGACTAGATTCGGAGACCCAGTACTTC. Translation gives CASSYSGLDSETQYF. The J gene is TRBJ2-5, the V gene TRBV6-5; TRBD2 matches 8 bases. This CDR3 region has 15 residues. The junction had 5 bases not matched to a gene; V was cut back by 0 bases and J by 5 bases. The germline V gene has CDR1 MNHEY and CDR2 SVGAGI.

V gene TRBV29-1 combines with J gene TRBJ2-1, with TRBD2 identical over 9 bases. Trimming at V came to 3 bases and at J to 3 bases, leaving 6 bases not matched to a gene. Germline V gives CDR1 SQVTM, CDR2 ANQGSEA. This CDR3 contains 15 residues. The chain's CDR3 is CSVDGVAGVYNEQFF. The CDR3 nucleotides read TGCAGCGTTGACGGGGTAGCGGGAGTCTACAATGAGCAGTTCTTC.

The chain uses TRBV7-9 and TRBJ2-2; D possibly uses TRBD1 or TRBD2 (5 bases each). The CDR3 has 14 amino acids. V was shortened by 5 bases and J by 6 bases, with 13 bases between the two germline ends. From germline, CDR1 is SEHNR and CDR2 FQNEAQ (reference sequence). The CDR3 is CASSPSGGAGELFF. The CDR3 nucleotides read TGTGCCAGCAGCCCCTCTGGGGGTGCCGGGGAGCTGTTTTTT.

The chain is built from TRBV7-8 and TRBJ2-3; perhaps TRBD2 as D (5 bases). Trimming stripped 4 bases from V and 2 bases from J, with 16 bases between. This CDR3 has 16 residues. In germline, CDR1 is SGHVS, CDR2 FQNEAQ. CDR3 loop: CASSSHLSDATDTQYF. The CDR3 DNA follows: TGTGCCAGCAGCTCGCACCTTAGCGACGCCACAGATACGCAGTATTTT.

CDR3 in amino acids: CASSPLAGTSLYEQYF. For the CDR3, the DNA is TGTGCCAGCAGCCCCCTCGCGGGGACTAGTCTCTACGAGCAGTACTTC. The rearrangement uses TRBV7-2 and TRBJ2-5; 8 positions agree with TRBD2. TRBJ2-7 matches the DNA end more closely, so the J call is doubtful. The germline V gene has CDR1 SGHTA and CDR2 FQGNSA. This CDR3 is built from 16 residues.

The chain combines TRBV6-1 with TRBJ2-7; 9 bases are shared with TRBD1. V lost 6 bases and J lost 3; bases outside the gene matches: 3. Germline lookup yields CDR1 MNHNS and CDR2 SASEGT. CDR3 length equals 13 residues. CDR3 amino acids: CASRGGQGYEQYF. In DNA, the CDR3 is TGTGCCAGCAGGGGGGGACAGGGCTACGAGCAGTACTTC.

In DNA form, the CDR3 reads TGTGCCAGCAGTAGAGATAGCGGGAGGGCCGAGAGTGAGCAGTTCTTC. Protein sequence: CASSRDSGRAESEQFF. The chain couples TRBV2 to TRBJ2-1; 11 bases are shared with TRBD2. Germline CDR1 and CDR2: SNHLY and FYNNEI. The junction had 12 bases not matched to a gene; V was cut back by 5 bases and J by 9 bases. The CDR3 is 16 amino acids. Full variable domain (rest looked up from reference TRBV2 and TRBJ2-1): EPEVTQTPSHQVTQMGQEVILRCVPISNHLYFYWYRQILGQKVEFLVSFYNNEISEKSEIFDDQFSVERPDGSNFTLKIRSTKLEDSAMYFCASSRDSGRAESEQFFGPGTRLTVL.

The chain has TRBV28 and TRBJ2-7; D may be TRBD1 (5 bases). CDR1 is MDHEN and CDR2 is SYDVKM in the germline V gene. This CDR3 region has 15 residues. Trimming cost V 3 bases and J 2 bases, with 14 bases left between them. The CDR3 reads CASSFPPQGTYEQYF. The CDR3 nucleotides are TGTGCCAGCAGTTTCCCCCCTCAGGGAACCTACGAGCAGTACTTC. Variable domain in full (rest from reference TRBV28 and TRBJ2-7): DVKVTQSSRYLVKRTGEKVFLECVQDMDHENMFWYRQDPGLGLRLIYFSYDVKMKEKGDIPEGYSVSREKKERFSLILESASTNQTSMYLCASSFPPQGTYEQYFGPGTRLTVT.

J is TRBJ2-7 and V is TRBV18, with 7 bases matching TRBD1. The CDR3 is made up of 14 amino acids. CDR1 KGHSH and CDR2 LQKENI come from the germline V gene. V was clipped by 8 bases and J by 2 bases; unmatched bases: 9. The CDR3 is CASRMTGITYEQYF. The DNA for the CDR3 is TGTGCCAGCCGGATGACAGGGATCACCTACGAGCAGTACTTC.

This chain links TRBV27 with TRBJ2-1; TRBD2 matches at 7 bases. Germline CDR1 MNHEY, CDR2 SMNVEV (reference sequence). CDR3 size: 19 residues. With 6 bases clipped from V and 2 bases from J, the junction kept 19 bases outside the gene matches. CDR3 loop: CASSFLGGGPPTTYNEQFF. In DNA, the CDR3 is TGTGCCAGCAGCTTCCTCGGGGGAGGGCCCCCCACTACCTACAATGAGCAGTTCTTC.

This chain connects TRBV7-9 to TRBJ1-5, with D unclear. Germline CDR1 and CDR2: SEHNR and FQNEAQ (reference sequence). Trimming took off 1 base at V and 4 bases at J, with 11 bases between the two ends. CDR3 length: 15 amino acids. CDR3 sequence (DNA): TGTGCCAGCAGCTTAGAGTCCAAGTGGAATCAGCCCCAGCATTTT. Protein sequence: CASSLESKWNQPQHF.

As to this clone: The sample holds other DNA sequences that translate to the same CDR3. This chain links TRBV11-2 with TRBJ2-7; D is unresolved. The CDR3 is made up of 13 amino acids. Germline CDR1 reads SGHAT; CDR2 reads FQNNGV. Trimming shortened V by 1 base and J by 1 base, and 5 bases separated the two germline ends. The CDR3 loop reads CASSLAGSYEQYF. CDR3 sequence (DNA): TGTGCCAGCAGCTTAGCGGGTTCCTACGAGCAGTACTTC.

A word on this clone: The sample carries other DNA sequences with the same CDR3. The chain uses TRBV5-6 and TRBJ1-5; D gene uncertain. V was pared by 0 bases and J by 4 bases, with 8 bases between. In germline, CDR1 is SGHDT, CDR2 YYEEEE. This CDR3 has 14 residues. The CDR3 nucleotides are TGTGCCAGCAGCTTGGGGGAGGGTAATCAGCCCCAGCATTTT. Amino acids: CASSLGEGNQPQHF.

This rearrangement joins TRBV7-9 to TRBJ2-7, with a tentative D call TRBD1 (6 bases). V was clipped by 5 bases and J by 0 bases, with 20 bases between them. The CDR3 has 17 amino acids. Germline assignment: CDR1 SEHNR and CDR2 FQNEAQ (reference sequence). This chain's CDR3 is CASSPWGGQFSSYEQYF. CDR3 sequence (DNA): TGTGCCAGCAGCCCATGGGGTGGACAGTTTAGCTCCTACGAGCAGTACTTC.

The rearrangement links TRBV6-5 to TRBJ2-1; possibly TRBD1 for D (5 bases). The CDR3 runs 15 residues. V was pared by 0 bases and J by 5 bases, with 11 bases between. Germline V gene data show CDR1 as MNHEY and CDR2 as SVGAGI. The CDR3 sequence: CASSYSTGSNNEQFF. Written as DNA, the CDR3 is TGTGCCAGCAGTTACTCAACAGGCTCAAACAATGAGCAGTTCTTC.

The J gene is TRBJ2-7, the V gene TRBV29-1; tentative D call: TRBD2 (5 bases). This CDR3 contains 12 residues. The germline V and J ends were trimmed by 4 bases and 3 bases, with 10 bases remaining between them. CDR1 SQVTM and CDR2 ANQGSEA come from the germline V gene. The CDR3 loop reads CSVVVRGYEQYF. DNA for the CDR3: TGCAGCGTTGTAGTACGGGGCTACGAGCAGTACTTC.

V and J are TRBV2 and TRBJ1-1; the D gene is possibly TRBD1 (6 bases). This CDR3 contains 11 residues. Looked up from germline, CDR1 is SNHLY and CDR2 is FYNNEI. The CDR3 loop reads CADSTNTEAFF. As DNA, the CDR3 is TGTGCGGACAGCACGAACACTGAAGCTTTCTTT.

The chain combines TRBV6-1 with TRBJ2-6; the D gene is possibly TRBD1 (6 bases). CDR1 is MNHNS and CDR2 is SASEGT in the germline V gene. This CDR3 has 17 amino acids. The V end lost 2 bases, the J end lost 3 bases, and 14 bases lay between the germline ends. The CDR3 is CASSEYPGEFGANVLTF. The CDR3 nucleotides read TGTGCCAGCAGTGAATACCCAGGGGAGTTTGGGGCCAACGTCCTGACTTTC.

The genes are TRBV2 and TRBJ2-5; tentatively, D is TRBD2 (7 bases). Germline V gene sequence: CDR1 SNHLY, CDR2 FYNNEI. V lost 5 bases and J lost 5, with 12 bases in between. The CDR3 extends over 13 amino acids. This chain's CDR3 is CASSPAGAETQYF. The CDR3 nucleotides are TGTGCCAGCAGTCCGGCGGGGGCGGAGACCCAGTACTTC.

The chain uses TRBV6-5 and TRBJ1-2; D gene uncertain. The CDR3 is 13 residues long. The ends were cut back, 2 bases at V and 6 bases at J, with 10 bases in the middle. Per the germline V gene, CDR1 is MNHEY and CDR2 is SVGAGI. Here the CDR3 reads CASSYHMQDGYTF. CDR3 in DNA: TGTGCCAGCAGTTACCACATGCAAGATGGCTACACCTTC.

The V call is TRBV27, the J call TRBJ2-5; the D call may be TRBD1 or TRBD2 (5 bases each). The CDR3 consists of 13 residues. Trimming removed 4 bases at V and 5 bases at J, with 11 bases between. The germline V gene has CDR1 MNHEY and CDR2 SMNVEV (reference sequence). The CDR3 DNA follows: TGTGCCAGCAGTTGGGAAGAGGGGGAGACCCAGTACTTC. This gives the protein CASSWEEGETQYF.

The CDR3, as DNA: TGTGCCAGCAGTTACGGAAGGGACCCCGGGGAGCTGTTTTTT. Amino acid sequence: CASSYGRDPGELFF. The J gene is TRBJ2-2, the V gene TRBV6-5; the D gene could be TRBD1 or TRBD2 (5 bases each). CDR1 and CDR2 from the germline V gene are MNHEY and SVGAGI. This CDR3 spans 14 amino acids. The ends were cut back, 2 bases at V and 6 bases at J, with 10 bases in the middle.

This clone was recorded once. The sample contains more than one DNA sequence encoding this CDR3. V gene TRBV7-6 combines with J gene TRBJ2-7; TRBD1 matches 10 bases. This CDR3 comprises 14 residues. Germline CDR1 reads SGHVS; CDR2 reads FNYEAQ. V was clipped by 5 bases and J by 2 bases; unmatched bases: 3. The CDR3 DNA reads TGTGCCAGCAGCCGCGGGACAGGGGCCTACGAGCAGTACTTC. Translation gives CASSRGTGAYEQYF.

The V and J genes are TRBV5-1 and TRBJ2-7; no reliable D call. The CDR3 contains 13 residues. Trimming cost V 2 bases and J 5 bases, with 11 bases left between them. CDR1 SGHRS and CDR2 YFSETQ come from the germline V gene. The CDR3 DNA reads TGCGCCAGCAGCTTAACGGTCGTCGACGAGCAGTACTTC. Protein: CASSLTVVDEQYF.

V is TRBV7-2 and J is TRBJ2-1; D is possibly TRBD1 (6 bases). This CDR3 contains 15 residues. V was clipped by 5 bases and J by 10 bases, with 21 bases between them. Germline assignment: CDR1 SGHTA and CDR2 FQGNSA. CDR3: CASSLVTQGLLEQFF. The CDR3 bases are TGTGCCAGCAGCCTCGTAACGCAGGGGCTCCTCGAGCAGTTCTTC.

The chain couples TRBV7-9 to TRBJ1-1, with TRBD1 as a possible D gene (6 bases). The CDR3 is 15 residues long. The germline V and J ends were trimmed by 6 bases and 0 bases, with 14 bases remaining between them. Germline CDR1 is SEHNR and CDR2 is FQNEAQ (reference sequence). This CDR3 is CASSRQVNMNTEAFF. The DNA for the CDR3 is TGTGCCAGCAGTAGACAGGTTAACATGAACACTGAAGCTTTCTTT.

A word on this clone: This same CDR3 is encoded by further DNA sequences in the sample. This rearrangement joins TRBV6-1 to TRBJ2-7; TRBD1 might be the D (6 bases). Germline assignment: CDR1 MNHNS and CDR2 SASEGT. The CDR3 runs to 15 residues. Trimming pared 1 base from V and 3 bases from J, leaving 13 bases between. The CDR3 spells CASSEEGTTSYEQYF. The DNA for the CDR3 is TGTGCCAGCAGTGAAGAAGGGACAACAAGCTACGAGCAGTACTTC.

The chain carries TRBV4-2 and TRBJ2-7; a weak D match, TRBD2 (6 bases). This CDR3 contains 15 residues. Germline CDR1 reads LGHNA; CDR2 reads YNFKEQ. V was clipped by 0 bases and J by 3 bases, with 12 bases between them. The CDR3 nucleotides are TGTGCCAGCAGCCAAGAGGGACTGGGGGGCTACGAGCAGTACTTC. Protein: CASSQEGLGGYEQYF.

The V and J genes are TRBV27 and TRBJ1-1; 9 bases fit TRBD1. Germline-derived CDR1 and CDR2 are MNHEY and SMNVEV (reference sequence). Losses at the gene ends were 7 bases for V and 8 bases for J; bases not matched to a gene: 14. This CDR3 has 15 amino acids. The CDR3 region has the DNA TGTGCCAGCAACGTTAATGGGGTTGGGACAGGGGAAGCTTTCTTT. Amino acid sequence: CASNVNGVGTGEAFF.